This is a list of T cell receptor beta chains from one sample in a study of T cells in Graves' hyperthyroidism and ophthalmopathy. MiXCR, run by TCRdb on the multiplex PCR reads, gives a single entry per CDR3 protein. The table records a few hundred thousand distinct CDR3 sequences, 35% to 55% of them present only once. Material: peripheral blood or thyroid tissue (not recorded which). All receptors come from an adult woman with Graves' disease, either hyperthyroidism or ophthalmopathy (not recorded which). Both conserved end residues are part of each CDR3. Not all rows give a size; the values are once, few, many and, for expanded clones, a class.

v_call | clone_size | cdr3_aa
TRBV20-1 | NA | CSARGTVGNQPQHF
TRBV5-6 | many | CASSSGLTTYEQYF
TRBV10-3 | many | CAISEEWGNTEAFF
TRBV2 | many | CASSYSDNEKLFF
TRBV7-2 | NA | CASSGSGLEEKLFF
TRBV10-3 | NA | CATRGDGSYEQYF
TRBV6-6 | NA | CASSYSRRGRNYGYTF
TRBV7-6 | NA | CASSLEGRGTAGELF
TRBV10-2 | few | CASSSTGPRTPLHF
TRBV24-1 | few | CATSESTGGAFSGANVLTF
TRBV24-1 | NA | CATSGQENTEAFF
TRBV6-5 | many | CASSYSRLAGTGELFF
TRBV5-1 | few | CASSGYSYEQYF
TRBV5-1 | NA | CASSLEAGRLSYEQYF
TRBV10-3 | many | CAISEPRGKGSFEQYF
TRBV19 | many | CASSIAQNNEQFF
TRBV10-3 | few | CAIGGLAGNTIYF
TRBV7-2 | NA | CASSTEGVRYEQYF
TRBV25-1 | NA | CASVYGTGGQETQYF
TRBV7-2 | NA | CASSPQGGGRDQPQHF
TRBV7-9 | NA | CASSLVGRTQSEQYF
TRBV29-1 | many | CSAMAGGAGNTIYF
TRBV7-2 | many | CASSLSMDMNTGELFF
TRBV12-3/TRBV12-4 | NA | CASRLTGYGETQYF
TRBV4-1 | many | CASSQRGGTWNTEAFF
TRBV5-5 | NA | CASSLDRGLDGYTF
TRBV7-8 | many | CASSLARVMAQPQHF
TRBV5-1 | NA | CASSLVVVDRAPSRQETQYF
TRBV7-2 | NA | CARAQYENSPLHF
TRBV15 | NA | CATGREWARENEQFF
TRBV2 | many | CASSRDGNTEAFF
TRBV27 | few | CASSLFLVGTEQYF
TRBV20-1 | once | CSALGVAGVITEAFF
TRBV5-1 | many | CASSRAEPNTGELFF
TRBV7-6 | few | CASSLFSGGQETQYF
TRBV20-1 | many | CSARPGPPYEQYF
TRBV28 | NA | CASSFWQGHQPQHF
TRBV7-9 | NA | CASSMDGSPLHF
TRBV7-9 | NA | CASSRTGIRETQYF
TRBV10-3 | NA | CADRSYSNQPQHF
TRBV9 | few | CASSQDGSGSVPTNTGELFF
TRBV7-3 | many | CASSSDTYTGELFF
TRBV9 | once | CASGGQRNSPLHF
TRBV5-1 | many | CASSLQVGTADGYTF
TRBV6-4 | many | CASSEILYNSPLHF
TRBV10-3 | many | CAISESGTGGNYGYTF
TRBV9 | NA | CASSAGQGNTVYF
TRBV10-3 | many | CAISESGGIQETQYF
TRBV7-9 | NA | CAGSLDDSNQPQHF
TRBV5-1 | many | CASSLVASGIQETQYF
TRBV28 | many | CASSPAFYEQYF
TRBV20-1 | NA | CSAVSGRGTQYF
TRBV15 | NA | CATSSTWETQHF
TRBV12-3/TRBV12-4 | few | CASSEGMDEGFSGELFF
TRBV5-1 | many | CASSSQGFNTEAFF
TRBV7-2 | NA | CASRQGELRAYGYTF
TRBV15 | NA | CATSRGGIGEKLFF
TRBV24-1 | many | CATSDPDRVNTGELFF
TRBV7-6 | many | CASSLGPDQANEQYF